This record concerns one T cell receptor (beta chain) sequence. The junction departs from the called germline gene at one end, perhaps through a read error. TCR beta VDJ and CDR3 were profiled, and genomic DNA was the template. TCRdb analysed the reads with MiXCR anew, one entry per CDR3 protein. The table records 270,000 or so distinct CDR3 sequences, approximately 82% of them present only once. The CDR3 loop spans 15 amino acids. From germline, CDR1 is SGHVS and CDR2 FQNEAQ. The data were taken from a study of CD8+CD57+ T cells in acquired aplastic anemia. Study context: Sorted CD4+ plus CD8+ cells gave DNA averaging around 3 ug.

It was patients with CD8+CD57+ cell expansion by flow cytometry who were chosen for sequencing. The sequenced material came from sorted CD4+, CD8+, or CD8+CD57+ T cells (not recorded which) from PBMCs. The TCR comes from a human donor with aplastic anemia. The gene calls are TRBV7-8 and TRBJ2-1, with TRBD2 identical over 11 bases. CDR3 nucleotides: TGTGCCTGCAGCTTAGCGGGAGGGCCCGATACTCAGCATTTCTTC. It codes for CACSLAGGPDTQHFF.